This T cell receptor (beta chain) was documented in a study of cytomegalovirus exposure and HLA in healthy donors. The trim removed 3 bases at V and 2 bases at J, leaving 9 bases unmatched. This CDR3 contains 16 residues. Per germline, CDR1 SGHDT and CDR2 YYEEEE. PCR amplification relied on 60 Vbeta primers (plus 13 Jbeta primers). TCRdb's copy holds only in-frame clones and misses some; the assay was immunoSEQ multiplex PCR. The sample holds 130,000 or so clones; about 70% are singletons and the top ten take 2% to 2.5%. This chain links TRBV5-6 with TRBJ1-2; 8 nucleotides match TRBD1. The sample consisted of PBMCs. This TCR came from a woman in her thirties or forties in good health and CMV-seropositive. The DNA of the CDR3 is TGTGCCAGCAGCTCAACAAGGACAGGGCGGAACTATGGCTACACCTTC. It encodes CASSSTRTGRNYGYTF.